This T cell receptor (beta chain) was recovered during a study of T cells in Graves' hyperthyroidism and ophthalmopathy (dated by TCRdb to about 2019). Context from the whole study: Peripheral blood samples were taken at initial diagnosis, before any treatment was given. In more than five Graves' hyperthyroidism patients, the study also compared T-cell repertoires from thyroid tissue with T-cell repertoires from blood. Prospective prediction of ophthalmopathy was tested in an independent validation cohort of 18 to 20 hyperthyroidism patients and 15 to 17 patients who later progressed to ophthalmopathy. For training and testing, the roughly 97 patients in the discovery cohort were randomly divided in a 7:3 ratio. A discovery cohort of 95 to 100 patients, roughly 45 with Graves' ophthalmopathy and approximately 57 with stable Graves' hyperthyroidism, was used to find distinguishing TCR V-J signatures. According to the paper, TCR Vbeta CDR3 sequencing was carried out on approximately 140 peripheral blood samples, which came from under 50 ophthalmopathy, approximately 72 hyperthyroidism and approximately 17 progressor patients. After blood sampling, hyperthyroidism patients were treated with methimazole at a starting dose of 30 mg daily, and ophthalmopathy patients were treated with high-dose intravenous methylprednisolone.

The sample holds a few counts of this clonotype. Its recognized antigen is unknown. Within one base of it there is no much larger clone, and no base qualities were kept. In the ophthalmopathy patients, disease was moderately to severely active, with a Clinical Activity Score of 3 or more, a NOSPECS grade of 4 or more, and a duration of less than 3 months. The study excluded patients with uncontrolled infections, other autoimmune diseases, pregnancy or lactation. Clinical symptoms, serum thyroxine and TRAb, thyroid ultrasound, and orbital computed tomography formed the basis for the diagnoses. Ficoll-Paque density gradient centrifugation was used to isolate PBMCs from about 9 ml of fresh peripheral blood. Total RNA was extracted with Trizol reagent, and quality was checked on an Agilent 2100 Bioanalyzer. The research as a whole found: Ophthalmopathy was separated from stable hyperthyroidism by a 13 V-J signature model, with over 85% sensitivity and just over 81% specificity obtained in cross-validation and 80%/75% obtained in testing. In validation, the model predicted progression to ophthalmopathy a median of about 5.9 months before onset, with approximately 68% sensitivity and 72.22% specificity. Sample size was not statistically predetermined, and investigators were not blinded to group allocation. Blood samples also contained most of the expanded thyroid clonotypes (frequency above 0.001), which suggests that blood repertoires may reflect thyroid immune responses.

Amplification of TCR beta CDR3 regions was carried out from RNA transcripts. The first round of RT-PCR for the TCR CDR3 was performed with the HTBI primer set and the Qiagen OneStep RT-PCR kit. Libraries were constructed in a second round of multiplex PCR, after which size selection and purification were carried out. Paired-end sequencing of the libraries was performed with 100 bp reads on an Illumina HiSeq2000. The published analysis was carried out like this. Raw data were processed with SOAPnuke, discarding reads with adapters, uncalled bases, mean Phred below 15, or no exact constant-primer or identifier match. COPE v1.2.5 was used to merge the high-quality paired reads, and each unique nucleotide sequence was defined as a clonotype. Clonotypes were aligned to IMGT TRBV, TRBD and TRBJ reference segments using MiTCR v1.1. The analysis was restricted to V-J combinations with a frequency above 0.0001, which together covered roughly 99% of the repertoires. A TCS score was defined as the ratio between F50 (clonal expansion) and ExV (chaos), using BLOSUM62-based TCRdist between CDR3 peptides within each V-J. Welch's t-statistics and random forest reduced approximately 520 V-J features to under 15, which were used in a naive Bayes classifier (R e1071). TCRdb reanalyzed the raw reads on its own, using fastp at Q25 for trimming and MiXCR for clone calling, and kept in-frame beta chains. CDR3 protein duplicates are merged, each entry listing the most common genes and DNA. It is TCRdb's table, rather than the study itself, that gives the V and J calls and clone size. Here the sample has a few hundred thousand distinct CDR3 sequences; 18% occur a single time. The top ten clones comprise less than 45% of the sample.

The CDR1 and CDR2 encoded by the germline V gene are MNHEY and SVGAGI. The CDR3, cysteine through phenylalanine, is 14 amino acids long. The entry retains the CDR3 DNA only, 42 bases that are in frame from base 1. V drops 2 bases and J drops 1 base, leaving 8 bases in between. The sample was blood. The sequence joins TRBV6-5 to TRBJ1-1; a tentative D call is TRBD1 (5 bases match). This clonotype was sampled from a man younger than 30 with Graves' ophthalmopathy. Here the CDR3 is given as CASSYVGQNTEAFF. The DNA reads TGTGCCAGCAGTTACGTCGGACAGAACACTGAAGCTTTCTTT.